This T cell receptor (beta chain) appears in the sequencing data of a study of HIV-infected patients and healthy controls. Regarding the study as a whole: Untreated HIV+ repertoires had roughly threefold fewer distinct CDR3s and lower Shannon diversity than healthy controls.

Antiretroviral therapy had run roughly three months, about 14 weeks, before follow-up blood collection. All unsorted peripheral T cells were captured because whole blood was used without fractionation. The RNA source was a roughly 2.5 ml peripheral blood draw. This CDR3 has 17 amino acids. CDR1 is SGHNT, CDR2 YYREEE, per germline (reference sequence). J lost 7 bases, V lost 4 bases, and 15 bases had no gene match. Reverse transcription used around 500 ng RNA and constant-region primers for alpha and beta. Alpha and beta chain libraries were made separately by chain-specific third strand synthesis with multiplexing indices. All rearrangements within a chain used one primer pair; cDNA molecules carried barcodes. One entry per CDR3 protein results from TCRdb running MiXCR on the 5' RACE reads. Altogether about 14,000 distinct CDR3 sequences are present, roughly 12% being singletons, with the ten largest covering approximately 40%.

Concerning this clonotype itself: Antigen: not known.

The starting material was blood, obtained during antiretroviral therapy. This TCR was sampled from an adult with HIV infection. The donor label of this sample is uncertain. This sequence joins TRBV5-4 and TRBJ2-1; 9 nucleotides line up with TRBD2. The CDR3 is CASSVNPSGAAGNEQFF. The CDR3, as DNA: TGTGCCAGCAGCGTTAACCCTAGCGGGGCCGCGGGAAATGAGCAGTTCTTC.